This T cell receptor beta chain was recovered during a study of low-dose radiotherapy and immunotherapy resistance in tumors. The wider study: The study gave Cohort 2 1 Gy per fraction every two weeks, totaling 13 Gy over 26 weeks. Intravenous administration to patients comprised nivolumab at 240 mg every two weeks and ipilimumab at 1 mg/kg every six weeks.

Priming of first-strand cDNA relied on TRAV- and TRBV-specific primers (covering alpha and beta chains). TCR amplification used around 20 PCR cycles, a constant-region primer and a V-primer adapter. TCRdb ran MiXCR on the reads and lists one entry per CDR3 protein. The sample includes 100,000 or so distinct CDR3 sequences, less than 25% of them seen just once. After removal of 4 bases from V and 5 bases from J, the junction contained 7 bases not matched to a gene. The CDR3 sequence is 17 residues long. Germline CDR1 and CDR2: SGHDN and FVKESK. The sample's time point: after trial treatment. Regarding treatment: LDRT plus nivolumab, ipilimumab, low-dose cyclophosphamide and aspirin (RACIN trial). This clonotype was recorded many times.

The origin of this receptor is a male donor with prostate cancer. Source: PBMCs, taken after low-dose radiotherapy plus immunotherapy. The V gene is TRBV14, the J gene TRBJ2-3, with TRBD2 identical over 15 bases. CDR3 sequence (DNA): TGTGCCAGCAGCCCCCCGGGACTAGCGGGGGGCGGAGATACGCAGTATTTT. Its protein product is CASSPPGLAGGGDTQYF. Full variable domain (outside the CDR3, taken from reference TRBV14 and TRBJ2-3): EAGVTQFPSHSVIEKGQTVTLRCDPISGHDNLYWYRRVMGKEIKFLLHFVKESKQDESGMPNNRFLAERTGGTYSTLKVQPAELEDSGVYFCASSPPGLAGGGDTQYFGPGTRLTVL.